The 2 T cell receptor beta chains below come from one sample, sequenced in a study of vaccination and CD4 T cells after COVID-19. Their antigens remain unidentified. The Oncomine TCR Beta short-read assay was what sequenced the DNA obtained from cultured CD4+ T cells. TCRdb ran MiXCR on the PCR reads and lists one entry per CDR3 protein. The sample shows about 25,000 distinct CDR3 sequences, about 52% of them seen only once. The treatment: roughly ten-day PBMC culture with coronavirus spike peptide pools or control peptides (ViraFEST assay). Sequenced material: CD4+ T cells from blood, cultured in vitro. These TCRs come from a human donor who had recovered from COVID-19.

The chain links TRBV11-2 to TRBJ2-1; 7 bases fit TRBD2. The length of the CDR3 is 15 residues. The germline V gene has CDR1 SGHAT and CDR2 FQNNGV. V lost 1 base and J lost 3; bases outside the gene matches: 3. This chain's CDR3 is CASSLGLADYNEQFF. The CDR3 DNA reads as TGTGCCAGCAGCTTAGGGCTAGCGGACTACAATGAGCAGTTCTTC.

V is TRBV5-4 and J is TRBJ1-1, with D possibly matching TRBD1 (6 bases). The CDR3 runs to 17 residues. V was clipped by 0 bases and J by 0 bases, with 15 bases between them. Germline lookup yields CDR1 SGHNT and CDR2 YYREEE (reference sequence). In DNA, the CDR3 is TGTGCCAGCAGCTTGGCTAGGGGGGGCTTCATGAACACTGAAGCTTTCTTT. Amino acids: CASSLARGGFMNTEAFF. Using reference TRBV5-4 and TRBJ1-1 for the parts outside the CDR3, the full variable domain is ETGVTQSPTHLIKTRGQQVTLRCSSQSGHNTVSWYQQALGQGPQFIFQYYREEENGRGNFPPRFSGLQFPNYSSELNVNALELDDSALYLCASSLARGGFMNTEAFFGQGTRLTVV.